The 10 T cell receptor beta chains below all came from one sample that was sequenced in a study of T cell repertoires in cytomegalovirus infection. TCRdb reanalysed the reads using MiXCR and keeps one entry per CDR3 protein. In the table there are about 310,000 distinct CDR3 sequences, roughly 15% of which are singletons. Sequencing was carried out using PBMCs. The receptors originated from a human donor in good health (CMV status not recorded). Some clones in this sample may be carry-over from other donors' samples.

This chain joins TRBV5-1 and TRBJ2-1, with 10 bases that match TRBD2. The CDR3 is made up of 15 amino acids. The junction had 9 bases not matched to a gene; V was cut back by 2 bases and J by 10 bases. Germline V gene sequence: CDR1 SGHRS, CDR2 YFSETQ. CDR3 in amino acids: CASSFSLAGDGEQFF. The CDR3 DNA follows: TGCGCCAGCAGCTTTTCTCTAGCGGGGGATGGGGAGCAGTTCTTC. Full variable domain (outside the CDR3, taken from reference TRBV5-1 and TRBJ2-1): KAGVTQTPRYLIKTRGQQVTLSCSPISGHRSVSWYQQTPGQGLQFLFEYFSETQRNKGNFPGRFSGRQFSNSRSEMNVSTLELGDSALYLCASSFSLAGDGEQFFGPGTRLTVL.

In this sample, this clonotype turned up many times. The chain uses TRBV7-2 and TRBJ1-4; 7 bases fit TRBD1. V shed 4 bases, J shed 7 bases, and the junction held 6 bases outside the gene matches. The CDR3 length is 14 residues. Germline lookup yields CDR1 SGHTA and CDR2 FQGNSA. CDR3 residues: CASSSTGAGEKLFF. The DNA of the CDR3 is TGTGCCAGCAGCTCAACAGGGGCGGGTGAAAAACTGTTTTTT.

The gene calls are TRBV20-1 and TRBJ1-5; D possibly corresponds to TRBD1 (5 bases). The CDR3 runs to 14 residues. The V end lost 3 bases, the J end lost 2 bases, and 11 bases lay between the germline ends. Germline values: CDR1 DFQATT, CDR2 SNEGSKA (reference sequence). CDR3 residues: CSARPRVRNQPQHF. As DNA, the CDR3 is TGCAGTGCTAGGCCCAGGGTACGCAATCAGCCCCAGCATTTT.

This clonotype was seen more than once but under ten times. V gene TRBV19 combines with J gene TRBJ1-1, with a possible D match to TRBD1 (6 bases). Germline V gives CDR1 LNHDA, CDR2 SQIVND (reference sequence). The CDR3 length is 15 residues. The V gene lost 5 bases and the J gene lost 4 bases, with 17 bases spanning the gap. CDR3 sequence reads: CASSPQGPPGTEAFF. The CDR3 DNA reads as TGTGCCAGTAGTCCTCAGGGGCCCCCTGGCACTGAAGCTTTCTTT.

This clonotype was found a few times. The chain links TRBV18 to TRBJ2-2; 10 bases align to TRBD1. The CDR3 totals 17 residues. V shed 2 bases, J shed 2 bases, and the junction held 5 bases outside the gene matches. Germline V gives CDR1 KGHSH, CDR2 LQKENI. The CDR3 protein is CASSPAGTGANTGELFF. The CDR3 DNA sequence: TGTGCCAGCTCACCAGCCGGGACAGGGGCCAACACCGGGGAGCTGTTTTTT.

This clonotype came up many times. The chain recombines TRBV7-2 with TRBJ1-6; D uncertain. With 3 bases removed from V and 10 bases from J, the gap between germline ends came to 13 bases. From germline, CDR1 is SGHTA and CDR2 FQGNSA. The CDR3 spans 14 residues. The CDR3 spells CASSFLIETSPLHF. The DNA of the CDR3 is TGTGCCAGCAGCTTTTTAATCGAAACCTCACCCCTCCACTTT.

This clonotype was seen only a few times. The chain couples TRBV28 to TRBJ1-2, with D tentatively TRBD1 (6 bases). Germline V gives CDR1 MDHEN, CDR2 SYDVKM. The V gene lost 5 bases and the J gene lost 4 bases, with 20 bases spanning the gap. The CDR3 runs to 16 residues. In DNA, the CDR3 is TGTGCCAGCAGTGGGGTTGGGCAGGGGCGGATCTATGGCTACACCTTC. It specifies CASSGVGQGRIYGYTF.

This clonotype came up many times. This chain uses TRBV11-2 with TRBJ2-7; weak D call: TRBD2 (6 bases). The CDR3 spans 15 residues. V was trimmed by 0 bases and J by 3 bases, leaving 12 bases between them. Germline assignment: CDR1 SGHAT and CDR2 FQNNGV. CDR3 bases: TGTGCCAGCAGCTTAGATTCCGGGGGAAACTACGAGCAGTACTTC. The encoded protein is CASSLDSGGNYEQYF.

The chain recombines TRBV20-1 with TRBJ1-2; 7 bases match TRBD1. Germline assignment: CDR1 DFQATT and CDR2 SNEGSKA (reference sequence). Trimming at V came to 1 base and at J to 8 bases, leaving 7 bases not matched to a gene. CDR3 length: 13 amino acids. CDR3 sequence: CSARGQGERGYTF. The CDR3 DNA reads TGCAGTGCTAGAGGGCAGGGGGAACGAGGCTACACCTTC.

This clonotype has ten or more counts. The chain carries TRBV12-3 or TRBV12-4 and TRBJ2-2, with 7 bases matching TRBD2. Germline trimming cut 3 bases from V and 0 bases from J; bases unmatched to any gene: 4. This CDR3 region has 16 residues. The CDR3 is CASSLVLAANTGELFF. Written as DNA, the CDR3 is TGTGCCAGCAGTTTGGTCCTAGCGGCGAACACCGGGGAGCTGTTTTTT.